This T cell receptor (beta chain) was sequenced in a study of blood T cell repertoires in COVID-19 (dated by TCRdb to the early 2020s). With regard to the full study: Samples from collaborators originated in the United States, Italy and Spain and spanned both the acute and convalescent phases of COVID-19. Where available, HLA class I and class II types were taken from metadata supplied by the sample provider and were not determined by assay-based typing. The repertoires were released in a freely available public database intended as a resource for research on the immune response to SARS-CoV-2. The material from the prospective study consisted of cDNA or gDNA derived from T cells, B-cell-depleted T cells, or PBMCs. Sample metadata almost always included a de-identified subject ID, COVID-19 status, age in years and sex. Deeply sampled blood TCRbeta repertoires from subjects exposed to, actively infected with, or recovered from COVID-19 were included in the dataset. The samples were drawn from two sources: the first 160 participants of the ongoing ImmuneRACE study, and approximately 1,300 subjects contributed by 6 global collaborators.

TCRbeta CDR3 regions were amplified from genomic DNA using the immunoSEQ Assay, a bias-controlled multiplex PCR. In the authors' own workflow: Within the assay, amplification of reference gene primers was used to estimate how many nucleated cells each sample contained. Sequence reads were collapsed and filtered to measure the absolute abundance of every unique TCRbeta CDR3 rearrangement. For each sample, productive Simpson clonality was calculated as the square root of Simpson's diversity index over productive rearrangements. As stored in TCRdb, this immuneACCESS dataset retains in-frame rearrangements with V and J assigned. A fraction of the clones does not appear; measured against another copy, unresolved V genes explain less than half of the discrepancy, and the remainder lacks a known reason. V and J calls and clone size are as listed in that table; D and trimming were resolved from the DNA. The sample records some 330,000 clones, 88% of which are singletons. Under 6% of the sample belongs to the ten largest clones.

The germline V gene specifies SGHRS as CDR1 and YFSETQ as CDR2. Counted from cysteine to phenylalanine, this CDR3 has 15 amino acids. Only CDR3 DNA is held: 45 bases, read in frame from base 1. V is pared back by 4 bases and J by 0 bases, with 14 bases lying between the germline termini. On this clone itself: The specificity of this receptor is unknown. The input lacks base qualities; no much larger clone sits a single base away.

Participants in the prospective study were enrolled through a virtual design, were aged roughly 18 to 100 years, and lived in some 24 United States geographic areas. In the prospective study, participants were assigned to cohorts based on the clinical history participants reported in a screening survey and a study questionnaire. For ImmuneRACE Cohort 3, a participant was defined as recovered based on two consecutive negative NP/OP PCR tests, clearance by a healthcare professional, or resolution of symptoms. Each participant in the prospective study had whole blood, serum and a nasopharyngeal or oropharyngeal swab collected by mobile phlebotomists. Participants in the prospective study had the option to provide additional blood draws and questionnaires over a roughly two-month period. Before DNA extraction, prospective study blood samples were shipped either frozen or at room temperature. General findings and caveats noted by the study authors: How much clinical and demographic metadata was included differed by source and by participant, and the metadata was provided uncurated.

The chain uses TRBV5-1 and TRBJ2-7; matching of 6 bases hints at TRBD2 as the D gene. The sample comprised PBMCs or T cells enriched from blood (not recorded which). The source is a man younger than 40 who had recovered from COVID-19. The nucleotide sequence reads as follows: TGCGCCAGCAGCCGCGGCCCTAGCGACTCCTACGAGCAGTACTTC. Its translation is CASSRGPSDSYEQYF.